Ten or more counts support the clone carrying this T cell receptor (beta chain). Antigen unknown. The V gene's germline CDR1 is MGHDK and CDR2 SYGVNS. The CDR3 has 16 amino acids. The V segment lost 4 bases and the J segment 2 bases; nucleotides outside the gene matches: 5. The data originate from a study of read filtering for tumor transcriptome and immune sequencing. General study findings and limits: Even smaller IR-seq throughput identified most shared clonotypes. Sorted CD138-negative bone marrow cells were not purified T cells. Without single-read clonotypes, shared clonotype proportions correlated more between IR-seq and RNA-seq.

This library used approximately 0.4 ug RNA and molecular barcoded adaptors spanning alpha/delta and beta/gamma chains. TCRdb passed the reads through MiXCR, listing each CDR3 protein once. The sample records roughly 130,000 distinct CDR3 sequences, roughly 13% being singletons. Sampling of bone marrow took place during active disease in every patient. The clonotype originates from a donor over 35 with multiple myeloma. The genes are TRBV25-1 and TRBJ2-1, with 10 nucleotides matching TRBD1. The material sequenced was a population of CD138-negative cells sorted from bone marrow. CDR3 in amino acids: CASSGAGQGTYNEQFF. The CDR3 DNA sequence: TGTGCCAGCAGTGGTGCGGGACAGGGGACCTACAATGAGCAGTTCTTC.